This is a list of T cell receptor beta chains from one sample in a study of blood T cell repertoires in COVID-19. Measured with immunoSEQ multiplex PCR; TCRdb has only the in-frame clones, and not every one. The sample has a few hundred thousand clones; about 90% are singletons. Sequencing used peripheral blood. The receptors derive from a man aged 18 to 29 with active or convalescent COVID-19. The CDR3 runs from the conserved cysteine through the conserved F or W. D genes are given only for firm matches. Some rows have no size entry. The others give once, few or many, or a class for an expanded clone.

v_call: TRBV27; d_call: -; j_call: TRBJ2-7; clone_size: few; cdr3_aa: CASSLSGRGAYEQYF; cdr3_nt: TGTGCCAGCAGTTTATCCGGGCGGGGCGCCTACGAGCAGTACTTC
v_call: TRBV7-8; d_call: -; j_call: TRBJ1-3; clone_size: once; cdr3_aa: CASSLGSTPGNTIYF; cdr3_nt: TGTGCCAGCAGCTTAGGTTCCACTCCTGGAAACACCATATATTTT
v_call: TRBV12-3/TRBV12-4; d_call: TRBD1; j_call: TRBJ1-1; clone_size: -; cdr3_aa: CATGGDGNTEAFF; cdr3_nt: TGTGCCACAGGGGGTGACGGGAACACTGAAGCTTTCTTT
v_call: TRBV6-4; d_call: TRBD2; j_call: TRBJ2-1; clone_size: few; cdr3_aa: CASSGEGYNEQFF; cdr3_nt: TGTGCCAGCAGTGGGGAGGGGTACAATGAGCAGTTCTTC
v_call: TRBV4-1; d_call: TRBD1; j_call: TRBJ1-1; clone_size: -; cdr3_aa: CASSQEPRDRGPEAFF; cdr3_nt: TGCGCCAGCAGCCAAGAACCCCGGGACAGGGGCCCTGAAGCTTTCTTT
v_call: TRBV11-2; d_call: -; j_call: TRBJ2-2; clone_size: -; cdr3_aa: CASSLDQLKTGELFF; cdr3_nt: TGTGCCAGCAGCTTAGATCAACTTAAGACCGGGGAGCTGTTTTTT
v_call: TRBV7-2; d_call: TRBD2; j_call: TRBJ2-7; clone_size: -; cdr3_aa: CASSPGLAGPLYEQYF; cdr3_nt: TGTGCCAGCAGCCCGGGACTAGCGGGCCCCCTCTACGAGCAGTACTTC
v_call: TRBV3-1/TRBV3-2; d_call: -; j_call: TRBJ2-7; clone_size: once; cdr3_aa: CASSHPELGRQYF; cdr3_nt: TGTGCCAGCAGCCATCCGGAACTAGGGCGGCAGTACTTC
v_call: TRBV19; d_call: TRBD2; j_call: TRBJ2-1; clone_size: -; cdr3_aa: CASSLTSGRPYNEQFF; cdr3_nt: TGTGCCAGTAGCCTAACTAGCGGGAGACCCTACAATGAGCAGTTCTTC
v_call: TRBV11-3; d_call: -; j_call: TRBJ2-3; clone_size: -; cdr3_aa: CASSSGSDTQYF; cdr3_nt: TGTGCCAGCAGCTCAGGGTCAGATACGCAGTATTTT
v_call: TRBV2; d_call: TRBD1; j_call: TRBJ2-3; clone_size: few; cdr3_aa: CASAGTGITDTQYF; cdr3_nt: TGTGCCAGCGCCGGGACAGGGATCACAGATACGCAGTATTTT
v_call: TRBV11-2; d_call: -; j_call: TRBJ2-7; clone_size: -; cdr3_aa: CASSLELPYEQYF; cdr3_nt: TGTGCCAGCAGCTTGGAACTACCCTACGAGCAGTACTTC